The entry below describes one T cell receptor (beta chain). The target antigen is unknown. Carrying unique molecular identifiers, the cDNA also gained a universal primer site through template switching. TCRdb reprocessed the 5' RACE reads via MiXCR and lists one record per CDR3 protein. The top ten hold about 0.3% of the sample, which has some 1,600,000 distinct CDR3 sequences, around a third seen once. The sample originates from a study of identical twins. Broader study findings: Within twin pairs, the out-of-frame alpha sequences they shared showed excess low generation probability. Modeled out-of-frame TCR alpha sharing in monozygotic twins fell below observed levels. The study found weaker excess twin sharing in beta out-of-frame sequences.

The germline V gene has CDR1 SNHLY and CDR2 FYNNEI. V was trimmed by 6 bases and J by 7 bases, leaving 19 bases between them. The CDR3 is 14 amino acids. J is TRBJ2-7 and V is TRBV2; possibly TRBD2 for D (6 bases). Sample: cord blood. The source is a newborn girl in good health. CDR3 DNA: TGTGCCAGCAGGTGGGACTTCACGGGAAATGAGCAGTACTTC. This codes for CASRWDFTGNEQYF.